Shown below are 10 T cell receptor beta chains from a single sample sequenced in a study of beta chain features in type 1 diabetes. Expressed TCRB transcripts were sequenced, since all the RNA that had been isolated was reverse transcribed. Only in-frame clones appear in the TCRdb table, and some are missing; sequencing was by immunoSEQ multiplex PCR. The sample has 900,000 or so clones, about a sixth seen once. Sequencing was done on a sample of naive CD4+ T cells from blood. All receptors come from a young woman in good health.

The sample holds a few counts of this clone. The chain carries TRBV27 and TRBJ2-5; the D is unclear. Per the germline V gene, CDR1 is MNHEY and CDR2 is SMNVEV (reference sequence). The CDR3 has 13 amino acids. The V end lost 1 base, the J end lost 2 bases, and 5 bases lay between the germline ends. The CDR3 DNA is TGTGCCAGCAGTTTATACAGACAAGAGACCCAGTACTTC. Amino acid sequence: CASSLYRQETQYF.

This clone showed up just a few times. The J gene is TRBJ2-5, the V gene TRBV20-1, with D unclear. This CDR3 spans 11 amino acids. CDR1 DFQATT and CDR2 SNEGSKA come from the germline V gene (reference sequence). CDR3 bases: TGCAGCCCGGAGCTCCGGGAGACCCAGTACTTC. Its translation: CSPELRETQYF.

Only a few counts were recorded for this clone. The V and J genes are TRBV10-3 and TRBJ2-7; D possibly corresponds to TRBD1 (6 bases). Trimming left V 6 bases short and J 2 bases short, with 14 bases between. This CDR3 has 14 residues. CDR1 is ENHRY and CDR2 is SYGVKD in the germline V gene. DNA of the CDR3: TGTGCCATCAGGCCCAGGGGCGAGACCTACGAGCAGTACTTC. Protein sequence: CAIRPRGETYEQYF.

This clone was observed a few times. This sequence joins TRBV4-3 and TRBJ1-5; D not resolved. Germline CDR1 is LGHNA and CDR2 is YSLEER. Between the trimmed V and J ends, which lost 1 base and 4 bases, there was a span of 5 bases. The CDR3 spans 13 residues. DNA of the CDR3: TGCGCCAGCAGCCAAGGCCTGAATCAGCCCCAGCATTTT. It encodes CASSQGLNQPQHF.

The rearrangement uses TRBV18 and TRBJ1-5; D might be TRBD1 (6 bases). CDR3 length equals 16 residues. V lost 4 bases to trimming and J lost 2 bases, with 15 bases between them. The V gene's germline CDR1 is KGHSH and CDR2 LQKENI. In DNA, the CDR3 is TGTGCCAGCTCACTTGCCGGGACACTCGGCAATCAGCCCCAGCATTTT. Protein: CASSLAGTLGNQPQHF.

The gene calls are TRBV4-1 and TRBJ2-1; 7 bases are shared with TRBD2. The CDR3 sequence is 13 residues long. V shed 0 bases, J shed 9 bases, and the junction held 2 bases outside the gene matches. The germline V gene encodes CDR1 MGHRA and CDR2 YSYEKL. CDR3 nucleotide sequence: TGCGCCAGCAGCCAAGACAGCGGGACTGAGCAGTTCTTC. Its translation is CASSQDSGTEQFF.

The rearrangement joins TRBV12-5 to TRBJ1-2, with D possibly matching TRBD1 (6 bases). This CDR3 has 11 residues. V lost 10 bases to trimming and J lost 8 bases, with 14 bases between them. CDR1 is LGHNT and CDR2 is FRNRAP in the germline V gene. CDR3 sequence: CATMAGGGYTF. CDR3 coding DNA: TGTGCTACCATGGCGGGGGGCGGCTACACCTTC.

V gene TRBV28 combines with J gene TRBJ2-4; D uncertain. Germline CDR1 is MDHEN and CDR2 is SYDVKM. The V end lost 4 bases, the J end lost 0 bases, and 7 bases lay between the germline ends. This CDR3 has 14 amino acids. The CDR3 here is CASSSRLAKNIQYF. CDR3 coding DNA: TGTGCCAGCAGTTCACGGCTAGCCAAAAACATTCAGTACTTC.

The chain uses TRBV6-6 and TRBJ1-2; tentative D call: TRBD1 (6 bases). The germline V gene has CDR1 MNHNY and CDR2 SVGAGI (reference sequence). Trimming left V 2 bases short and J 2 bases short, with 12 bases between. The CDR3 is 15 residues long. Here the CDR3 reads CASSYPEGVNYGYTF. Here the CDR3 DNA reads TGTGCCAGCAGTTACCCGGAGGGGGTGAACTATGGCTACACCTTC.

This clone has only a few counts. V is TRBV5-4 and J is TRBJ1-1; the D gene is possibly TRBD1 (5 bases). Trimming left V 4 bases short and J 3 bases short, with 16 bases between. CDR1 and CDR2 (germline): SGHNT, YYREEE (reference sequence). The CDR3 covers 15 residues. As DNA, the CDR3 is TGTGCCAGCAGCGGACCAGGGTATCCGGACACTGAAGCTTTCTTT. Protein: CASSGPGYPDTEAFF.